The clone carrying this T cell receptor (beta chain) was seen ten or more times. Its specificity is not known. These data originate in a study of regulatory T cells in long-lasting Graves disease. Regarding the study as a whole: Fewer public clonotypes were shared by new patients (roughly 970) than by persistent patients (around 2,900). The study found TRBV28, TRBJ1-2 and TRBJ2-5 favored in persistent disease.

The CDR3 length is 13 residues. Germline V lookup: CDR1 PRHDT, CDR2 FYEKMQ (reference sequence). Trimming cost V 4 bases and J 10 bases; bases outside gene matches: 4. Time point described: newly diagnosed GD, antithyroid drugs for less than 3 months. PBMC-extracted RNA yielded the TCR library. Researchers made TCR beta libraries by using iRepertoire HTBI primers and running Arm-PCR on CDR3 regions. TCRdb reprocessed the multiplex PCR reads with MiXCR, giving one entry per CDR3 protein. The sample holds around 450,000 distinct CDR3 sequences, 14% to 15% seen once. The same data also contributed to another study, on T cells in Graves' hyperthyroidism and ophthalmopathy.

The sample consisted of peripheral blood mononuclear cells (PBMCs), taken at new diagnosis, from a patient treated with antithyroid drugs. This chain joins TRBV13 and TRBJ2-1, with 10 bases matching TRBD2. The sequence was collected from a woman between 40 and 50 years old with Graves disease. The CDR3 here is CASSSGLAREQFF. The DNA for the CDR3 is TGTGCCAGCAGCTCGGGACTAGCGAGGGAGCAGTTCTTC.